Many counts were recorded for the clone carrying this TCR beta chain. Its antigen remains unknown. These data are taken from a study of T cells in Graves' hyperthyroidism and ophthalmopathy. Looking at the study overall: Prior to any treatment, at the point of initial diagnosis, peripheral blood was collected. Study conclusions and caveats: Within blood appeared most thyroid clonotypes that had expanded above 0.001.

Template material for amplifying TCR beta CDR3 regions consisted of RNA transcripts. The TCR CDR3 first-round RT-PCR relied on the HTBI primer set. TCRdb used MiXCR to reprocess the multiplex PCR reads, holding one entry per CDR3 protein. This table holds about 400,000 distinct CDR3 sequences, roughly 13% found once. Sample: blood. This receptor was taken from a man aged 45-65 years with Graves' ophthalmopathy.

The CDR3 nucleotides are TGTGCCAGCAGCTTGGCCCTGGACCCGGGGAATGAGCAGTTCTTC. Translating it yields CASSLALDPGNEQFF. The chain uses TRBV5-5 and TRBJ2-1; D perhaps matches TRBD2 (5 bases). Trimming removed 0 bases at V and 7 bases at J, with 14 bases between. This CDR3 is built from 15 residues. CDR1 and CDR2 from the germline V gene are SGHKS and YYEKEE (reference sequence).